A selection of T cell receptor beta chains follows, all from one sample in a study of blood T cell repertoires in COVID-19. Profiled with immunoSEQ multiplex PCR; TCRdb holds only in-frame clones, not every one. The table has about 310,000 clones, about nine tenths seen once. The sample consisted of peripheral blood. These receptors were obtained from a middle-aged man with active or convalescent COVID-19. Both conserved end residues are part of each CDR3. A D gene is named only where the DNA matches it firmly. For some rows the clone size is stated as once, few or many, or as a class when expanded; others skip it.

CASSLMTSGDIYNEQFF,TGTGCCAGCAGTTTAATGACTAGCGGGGATATCTACAATGAGCAGTTCTTC,TRBD2,TRBJ2-1,17,once,TRBV27
CASSSRQKNTEAFF,TGTGCCAGCAGCTCGAGACAGAAGAACACTGAAGCTTTCTTT,-,TRBJ1-1,14,once,TRBV7-9
CASSRGDYGYTF,TGTGCCAGCAGTCGGGGGGACTATGGCTACACCTTC,-,TRBJ1-2,12,-,TRBV6-2/TRBV6-3
CAKGGGRDSAYEQYF,TGCGCCAAAGGGGGGGGCAGGGATTCGGCCTACGAGCAGTACTTC,-,TRBJ2-7,15,-,TRBV10-1
CASGLDSQGTQYF,TGTGCTAGTGGTTTGGACAGTCAGGGGACCCAGTACTTC,-,TRBJ2-5,13,-,TRBV12-5
CASSYGTSSYEQYF,TGTGCCAGCAGCTACGGGACTAGTAGCTACGAGCAGTACTTC,TRBD2,TRBJ2-7,14,once,TRBV7-9
CASRSGTPTDTQYF,TGTGCCAGCAGGTCCGGGACACCCACAGATACGCAGTATTTT,-,TRBJ2-3,14,-,TRBV7-3
CASSFFRGEDTEAFF,TGTGCCAGCAGTTTCTTCAGGGGCGAAGACACTGAAGCTTTCTTT,-,TRBJ1-1,15,-,TRBV27
CATSDFRGTGGNEQFF,TGTGCCACCAGTGATTTTAGGGGGACAGGGGGCAATGAGCAGTTCTTC,TRBD1,TRBJ2-1,16,-,TRBV24-1
CASSLGGEYEKLFF,TGTGCCAGCAGTCTGGGAGGGGAGTATGAAAAACTGTTTTTT,-,TRBJ1-4,14,-,TRBV28
CATSDFASGRANEQFF,TGTGCCACCAGTGATTTTGCTAGCGGGAGGGCCAATGAGCAGTTCTTC,TRBD2,TRBJ2-1,16,-,TRBV24-1
CASNLRTGEYESPLHF,TGCGCCAGCAATCTCCGGACAGGGGAATACGAGTCACCCCTCCACTTT,TRBD1,TRBJ1-6,16,-,TRBV4-3
CASSRTSGRGSTHTQYF,TGTGCCAGTAGCCGGACTAGCGGGAGGGGGAGCACGCATACGCAGTATTTT,TRBD2,TRBJ2-3,17,-,TRBV19
CASSVRLATTDTQYF,TGTGCCAGCAGCGTTCGACTAGCGACCACAGATACGCAGTATTTT,TRBD2,TRBJ2-3,15,-,TRBV9
CACPGLAGGDEQFF,TGTGCCTGTCCCGGACTAGCGGGAGGCGATGAGCAGTTCTTC,TRBD2,TRBJ2-1,14,-,TRBV30
CASKNRGLWNTEAFF,TGTGCCAGCAAGAACAGGGGATTGTGGAACACTGAAGCTTTCTTT,TRBD1,TRBJ1-1,15,-,TRBV19
CASSLPGQEYSEAFF,TGTGCCAGCAGTTTGCCGGGACAGGAGTACTCTGAAGCTTTCTTT,TRBD1,TRBJ1-1,15,-,TRBV6-5
CATSRDGQADSYEQYF,TGTGCCACCAGCAGAGATGGGCAGGCCGACTCCTACGAGCAGTACTTC,-,TRBJ2-7,16,-,TRBV15
CSAAGGAEAFF,TGCAGTGCTGCAGGGGGCGCGGAAGCTTTCTTT,TRBD1,TRBJ1-1,11,-,TRBV20-1
CASRRQGINEQYF,TGTGCCAGCAGGCGACAGGGTATCAACGAGCAGTACTTC,TRBD1,TRBJ2-7,13,-,TRBV6-5
CAWSGQGTSPLHF,TGTGCCTGGAGTGGGCAGGGAACCTCACCCCTCCACTTT,-,TRBJ1-6,13,-,TRBV30
CASSRSGTLQETQYF,TGTGCCAGCAGCAGAAGCGGGACCCTCCAAGAGACCCAGTACTTC,TRBD2,TRBJ2-5,15,-,TRBV5-4
CASSSDRVSEQFF,TGCGCCAGCAGTTCAGACAGGGTCAGCGAGCAGTTCTTC,TRBD1,TRBJ2-1,13,-,TRBV10-2
CASSQEGQGVITDTQYF,TGTGCCAGCAGCCAAGAGGGACAGGGAGTGATCACAGATACGCAGTATTTT,TRBD1,TRBJ2-3,17,-,TRBV3-1/TRBV3-2
CASSSGTQPQHF,TGTGCCAGCAGCTCGGGTACTCAGCCCCAGCATTTT,-,TRBJ1-5,12,-,TRBV3-1/TRBV3-2
CASSSGTGGFETQYF,TGTGCCAGCAGCTCCGGGACAGGGGGCTTTGAGACCCAGTACTTC,TRBD1,TRBJ2-5,15,-,TRBV5-6
CAWSVTRGTQYF,TGTGCCTGGAGTGTCACCCGGGGGACCCAGTACTTC,-,TRBJ2-5,12,-,TRBV30
CAISPQGYQPQHF,TGTGCCATCAGTCCCCAGGGTTATCAGCCCCAGCATTTT,-,TRBJ1-5,13,-,TRBV10-3
CASSPGAAAYGYTF,TGTGCCAGCAGCCCAGGGGCAGCCGCCTATGGCTACACCTTC,-,TRBJ1-2,14,-,TRBV5-4
CASSLEEGAMQFF,TGTGCCAGCAGCTTAGAGGAGGGGGCCATGCAGTTCTTC,-,TRBJ2-1,13,once,TRBV7-2
CAIVGTGGEKLFF,TGTGCCATCGTAGGGACAGGGGGGGAAAAACTGTTTTTT,TRBD1,TRBJ1-4,13,-,TRBV28
CASTRTGGLGTEAFF,TGTGCCAGCACCCGGACAGGGGGCTTGGGCACTGAAGCTTTCTTT,TRBD1,TRBJ1-1,15,-,TRBV11-2
CASSPRGDSGSVTTYEQYF,TGTGCCAGCAGTCCCCGAGGGGATAGCGGGAGCGTTACCACCTACGAGCAGTACTTC,TRBD2,TRBJ2-7,19,-,TRBV27
CASSLGGTGDQPQHF,TGTGCCAGCAGCCTGGGGGGGACAGGCGATCAGCCCCAGCATTTT,TRBD1,TRBJ1-5,15,-,TRBV3-1/TRBV3-2
CASSLGGLNTGELFF,TGCGCCAGCAGCTTGGGGGGCTTGAACACCGGGGAGCTGTTTTTT,-,TRBJ2-2,15,-,TRBV5-1
CSVPGQGTNTEAFF,TGCAGCGTTCCGGGACAGGGAACTAACACTGAAGCTTTCTTT,TRBD1,TRBJ1-1,14,few,TRBV29-1
CASSLIASTDTQYF,TGTGCCAGCAGTTTAATAGCTAGCACAGATACGCAGTATTTT,-,TRBJ2-3,14,-,TRBV27
CASTGLANEQFF,TGTGCCAGTACGGGACTAGCAAATGAGCAGTTCTTC,TRBD2,TRBJ2-1,12,-,TRBV6-5
CASSPSIRGTAREKLFF,TGTGCCAGCAGCCCTAGTATCCGCGGGACAGCTCGAGAAAAACTGTTTTTT,TRBD1,TRBJ1-4,17,-,TRBV7-8
CASSGLDSFNYGYTF,TGTGCCAGCAGCGGACTAGACAGTTTCAACTATGGCTACACCTTC,-,TRBJ1-2,15,few,TRBV9
CATTGAEDTQYF,TGTGCCACCACGGGAGCGGAAGATACGCAGTATTTT,-,TRBJ2-3,12,-,TRBV6-5
CASSGTGGDQPQHF,TGTGCCAGTAGTGGTACAGGGGGCGATCAGCCCCAGCATTTT,TRBD1,TRBJ1-5,14,-,TRBV19
CSVQGQGLADTFSSGNTIYF,TGCAGCGTCCAAGGACAGGGGCTGGCTGACACCTTCTCCTCTGGAAACACCATATATTTT,TRBD1,TRBJ1-3,20,-,TRBV29-1
CASSVVSGGAGEQFF,TGTGCCAGCAGCGTAGTTAGCGGGGGGGCCGGTGAGCAGTTCTTC,TRBD2,TRBJ2-1,15,-,TRBV9
CASSPGLAEAYEQYF,TGTGCCAGCTCACCGGGGCTAGCGGAGGCCTACGAGCAGTACTTC,TRBD2,TRBJ2-7,15,-,TRBV18
CASSLGMGDTEAFF,TGTGCCAGCAGCTTAGGGATGGGAGACACTGAAGCTTTCTTT,-,TRBJ1-1,14,-,TRBV11-2
CAWSVLDRDTNNEQFF,TGTGCCTGGAGTGTACTTGACAGGGACACCAACAATGAGCAGTTCTTC,TRBD1,TRBJ2-1,16,-,TRBV30
CASSNGLAGDYNEQFF,TGTGCCAGCAGCAACGGACTAGCGGGGGATTACAATGAGCAGTTCTTC,TRBD2,TRBJ2-1,16,-,TRBV3-1/TRBV3-2
CASSHGPTAYEQYF,TGTGCCAGCAGCCATGGGCCAACAGCCTACGAGCAGTACTTC,-,TRBJ2-7,14,-,TRBV3-1/TRBV3-2
CASTVGGSNQPQHF,TGTGCCAGCACCGTGGGGGGAAGCAATCAGCCCCAGCATTTT,-,TRBJ1-5,14,-,TRBV5-4
CASSLALRRTEAFF,TGTGCCAGCAGCTTAGCCCTCAGGAGGACTGAAGCTTTCTTT,-,TRBJ1-1,14,-,TRBV7-8
CASSPGGGRTGELFF,TGTGCCAGCAGCCCGGGGGGCGGAAGGACCGGGGAGCTGTTTTTT,-,TRBJ2-2,15,-,TRBV11-1
CASSDGGRTTIYF,TGTGCCAGCAGTGACGGGGGTCGAACCACCATATATTTT,-,TRBJ1-3,13,-,TRBV6-1
CAIKEQGGGYTF,TGTGCCATCAAAGAACAGGGCGGAGGCTACACCTTC,-,TRBJ1-2,12,-,TRBV10-3
CASSANTGGVTLGLF,TGCGCCAGCAGCGCAAATACGGGAGGAGTCACCCTCGGACTCTTT,-,TRBJ1-1,15,-,TRBV5-1